The 18 T cell receptor beta chains presented below share a single source sample, sequenced in a study of glioma-infiltrating T cells. TCR alpha and beta CDR3 regions were amplified from RNA using iRepertoire nested multiplex PCR. In TCRdb, the multiplex PCR reads were re-called with MiXCR into one record per CDR3 protein. The sample contains around 350,000 distinct CDR3 sequences, around 45% of which appear only once. Input material: glioma tissue, nonneoplastic brain tissue, or PBMCs (not recorded which). Every receptor here comes from a human donor with low-grade glioma or glioblastoma, undergoing nonglioma brain surgery, or in good health (not recorded which).

Concerning this clonotype: A read error may be the cause here, since a much bigger clone is one base away. The missing conserved phenylalanine or tryptophan at the end of this CDR3 makes a read error likely. This sequence joins TRBV15 and TRBJ2-7; TRBD2 aligns across 8 bases. This CDR3 has 15 amino acids. In germline, CDR1 is LNHNV, CDR2 YYDKDF (reference sequence). Trimming cost V 1 base and J 1 base; bases outside gene matches: 3. This chain's CDR3 is CATSRAGTRSYEQYL. The CDR3 region has the DNA TGTGCCACCAGCAGAGCCGGGACTAGGTCCTACGAGCAGTACTTG.

A few counts support this clonotype. The CDR3 region has the DNA TGTGCCAGCAGCTTAGAGGGGTTTGACTATGGCTACACCTTC. It translates to CASSLEGFDYGYTF. The chain carries TRBV7-9 and TRBJ1-2; D is perhaps TRBD1 (5 bases). V gave up 1 base and J gave up 3 bases, with 9 bases separating them. Germline CDR1 and CDR2: SEHNR and FQNEAQ (reference sequence). This CDR3 is 14 amino acids long.

With regard to this clonotype: At one boundary the junction diverges from the germline segment, which might be a read error. This chain joins TRBV28 and TRBJ1-5; 11 bases map to TRBD1. From germline, CDR1 is MDHEN and CDR2 SYDVKM. The CDR3 length is 15 residues. CDR3 in amino acids: CAGSPGTGGNQPQHF. The CDR3 DNA reads TGTGCCGGCAGTCCCGGGACAGGGGGGAATCAGCCCCAGCATTTT.

This clonotype was counted many times. The chain combines TRBV28 with TRBJ2-1; perhaps TRBD1 as D (6 bases). The CDR3 is made up of 14 amino acids. V was shortened by 9 bases and J by 6 bases, with 18 bases between the two germline ends. The V gene's germline CDR1 is MDHEN and CDR2 SYDVKM. DNA of the CDR3: TGTGCCAGAAAACAGGGCGAGGTGGTCAATGAGCAGTTCTTC. Residues: CARKQGEVVNEQFF.

V and J are TRBV27 and TRBJ2-2; 10 nucleotides align to TRBD2. The CDR3 contains 15 residues. V lost 11 bases and J lost 5; bases outside the gene matches: 11. Germline V lookup: CDR1 MNHEY, CDR2 SMNVEV (reference sequence). CDR3 in DNA: TGTGCCTGCCGAATGGAGGGACTAGCGACCGGGGAGCTGTTTTTT. It encodes CACRMEGLATGELFF.

The chain recombines TRBV19 with TRBJ1-2, with 7 nucleotides matching TRBD1. Germline V gives CDR1 LNHDA, CDR2 SQIVND (reference sequence). V was pared by 5 bases and J by 3 bases, with 6 bases of the junction left unmatched. There are 14 residues in the CDR3. Here the CDR3 DNA reads TGTGCCAGTAGTGAGACAGGGTTCGACTATGGCTACACCTTC. This gives the protein CASSETGFDYGYTF.

This clonotype turned up a few times. This chain uses TRBV7-2 with TRBJ2-3, with 10 bases that match TRBD2. Germline-derived CDR1 and CDR2 are SGHTA and FQGNSA. The CDR3 covers 21 residues. V lost 5 bases and J lost 3; bases outside the gene matches: 23. The CDR3 is CASSLRRGLAGVALGTDTQYF. Written as DNA, the CDR3 is TGTGCCAGCAGCCTTAGAAGGGGTCTAGCGGGAGTAGCTTTGGGTACAGATACGCAGTATTTT.

Concerning this clonotype: This may stem from a read error, because a much larger clone lies one nucleotide away. The chain has TRBV6-2 or TRBV6-3 and TRBJ2-2, with D possibly TRBD2 on 6 matching bases. CDR1 MNHEY and CDR2 SVGEGT come from the germline V gene. The CDR3 loop spans 14 amino acids. DNA for the CDR3: TGTGCCAGCAGAGAACTACTGAACACCGGGGGGCTGTTTTTT. Translation: CASRELLNTGGLFF.

This clonotype came up many times. CDR3 sequence: CASSARTEAFF. The CDR3 DNA follows: TGTGCCAGCAGCGCCAGGACTGAAGCTTTCTTT. This rearrangement joins TRBV6-1 to TRBJ1-1; D not resolved. V was clipped by 6 bases and J by 5 bases, with 7 bases between them. The CDR3 is 11 amino acids. In germline, CDR1 is MNHNS, CDR2 SASEGT.

V usage is TRBV4-3 and J usage is TRBJ2-7, with 10 bases fitting TRBD2. CDR3 length: 18 amino acids. Germline V CDR1 and CDR2: LGHNA, YSLEER. The V and J ends lost 0 bases and 2 bases, in that order; junction bases with no gene match: 10. Written as DNA, the CDR3 is TGCGCCAGCAGCCAAGATTTTAGCGGGAGGCTTTCGACCTACGAGCAGTACTTC. It codes for CASSQDFSGRLSTYEQYF.

This clonotype has a handful of counts. The chain links TRBV28 to TRBJ1-2; 7 nucleotides agree with TRBD1. This CDR3 is 16 amino acids long. Losses at the gene ends were 2 bases for V and 3 bases for J; bases not matched to a gene: 9. Germline loops: CDR1 MDHEN, CDR2 SYDVKM. The DNA of the CDR3 is TGTGCCAGCAGTTTAGGACAGGCGGTCTTGTACTATGGCTACACCTTC. Protein: CASSLGQAVLYYGYTF.

This clonotype was found a few times. The CDR3 does not close with the conserved phenylalanine or tryptophan, likely indicating a read error. The chain is built from TRBV27 and TRBJ2-3, with D possibly matching TRBD2 (7 bases). CDR1 and CDR2 from the germline V gene are MNHEY and SMNVEV (reference sequence). The CDR3 sequence is 19 residues long. Trimming stripped 3 bases from V and 4 bases from J, with 26 bases between. The CDR3 DNA is TGTGCCAGCAGTTTCTGGGGGGGCGAATCCCCGAATAGCCCAGATACGCAGTATCTT. Its protein is CASSFWGGESPNSPDTQYL.

This clonotype appeared a few times. The DNA of the CDR3 is TGCAGTGCTAGAGTGCAGAATACACTGGGGACCCAGTACTTC. It yields the protein CSARVQNTLGTQYF. V and J are TRBV20-1 and TRBJ2-5, with unresolved D. The germline V gene encodes CDR1 DFQATT and CDR2 SNEGSKA (reference sequence). V lost 1 base, J lost 7 bases, and 16 bases lay in between. There are 14 residues in the CDR3.

The V gene is TRBV5-4, the J gene TRBJ2-7, with a possible D match to TRBD1 (7 bases). V was trimmed by 4 bases and J by 3 bases, leaving 17 bases between them. The CDR3 is 15 residues long. Germline CDR1 reads SGHNT; CDR2 reads YYREEE (reference sequence). This CDR3 is CASSKGARGDYEQYF. CDR3 sequence (DNA): TGTGCCAGCAGCAAGGGGGCCAGGGGGGACTACGAGCAGTACTTC.

This clonotype has just a few counts. The J gene is TRBJ1-2, the V gene TRBV4-2, with D perhaps matching TRBD1 (6 bases). Germline loops: CDR1 LGHNA, CDR2 YNFKEQ. V gave up 3 bases and J gave up 4 bases, with 15 bases separating them. The CDR3 has 15 amino acids. In DNA form, the CDR3 reads TGTGCCAGCAGCCAGGCAAAGGGGGAGAGCTATGGCTACACCTTC. It encodes CASSQAKGESYGYTF.

This chain links TRBV11-2 with TRBJ1-6; D unclear. V lost 1 base and J 6 bases, leaving 10 bases between the germline ends. The CDR3 consists of 15 residues. Germline V gene lookup returns CDR1 SGHAT and CDR2 FQNNGV. The CDR3 is CASSLVWGGNSPLHF. The CDR3 nucleotides read TGTGCCAGCAGCTTAGTTTGGGGAGGTAATTCACCCCTCCACTTT. The full variable domain, its missing parts supplied by reference TRBV11-2 and TRBJ1-6, is EAGVAQSPRYKIIEKRQSVAFWCNPISGHATLYWYQQILGQGPKLLIQFQNNGVVDDSQLPKDRFSAERLKGVDSTLKIQPAKLEDSAVYLCASSLVWGGNSPLHFGNGTRLTVT.

V is TRBV29-1 and J is TRBJ2-1; TRBD1 aligns across 9 bases. The CDR3 is 14 amino acids. Germline CDR1 SQVTM, CDR2 ANQGSEA. V lost 3 bases, J lost 3 bases, and 3 bases stayed unmatched. This CDR3 reads CSVEEGQGYNEQFF. DNA of the CDR3: TGCAGCGTTGAGGAGGGACAGGGCTACAATGAGCAGTTCTTC.

V gene TRBV7-9 combines with J gene TRBJ2-2; the D is unclear. This CDR3 comprises 14 residues. The germline CDR1 and CDR2 sequences are SEHNR and FQNEAQ (reference sequence). V lost 5 bases to trimming and J lost 4 bases, with 11 bases between them. CDR3 in amino acids: CASSPSLGTGELFF. The CDR3 DNA reads as TGTGCCAGCAGCCCCAGTCTTGGCACCGGGGAGCTGTTTTTT.